This T cell receptor beta chain was found in a study of blood T cells in healthy people across ages. Study-level points and caveats: As naive T cell percentage varied, TCR beta diversity correlated strongly with it.

For the second PCR, which ran for about 6 to 11 cycles, a sample-barcoded 5' primer and a J-beta primer mix were used. From the 5' RACE reads, TCRdb called clonotypes with MiXCR, one entry per CDR3 protein. The table has over a million distinct CDR3 sequences, approximately 63% seen once. This clonotype was picked up a small number of times. Its target is not known. The sample taken for sequencing was blood. The origin of this receptor is a man aged 18 to 29 in good health.

The CDR3 spells CASSEAGRGGSTYEQYF. DNA of the CDR3: TGTGCCAGCAGTGAAGCCGGTCGGGGGGGCAGCACCTACGAGCAGTACTTC. The rearrangement uses TRBV25-1 and TRBJ2-7; 8 bases line up with TRBD2. V lost 2 bases, J lost 2 bases, and 11 bases stayed unmatched. The CDR3 length is 17 residues. Germline lookup yields CDR1 MGHDK and CDR2 SYGVNS.